This is a list of T cell receptor beta chains from one sample in a study of CD4 T cells in relation to SARS-CoV-2 and coronaviruses. Profiling relied on immunoSEQ multiplex PCR, and the TCRdb table lists in-frame clones only, not all of them. The sample includes 20,000 to 25,000 clones, 74% seen only once; the top ten take 9.5% to 15%. The antigens of these receptors remain unknown. The specimen sequenced was CD4+ T cells from PBMCs, cultured in vitro. These receptors were collected from a human donor in good health. Each CDR3 is given with its conserved first and last residue. A D gene is named only where the DNA matches it firmly. Only some rows state a clone size, as once, few, many or a class for expanded clones.

TRBV5-1,.,16,TRBJ2-3,TRBD2,CASSPAVTSGAWWEYF,TGCGCCAGCAGCCCCGCCGTGACTAGCGGTGCATGGTGGGAGTATTTT
TRBV5-1,.,16,TRBJ1-1,.,CASSGISGAPNTEAFF,TGCGCCAGCAGCGGAATATCAGGGGCTCCGAACACTGAAGCTTTCTTT
TRBV6-2/TRBV6-3,.,14,TRBJ2-7,.,CASSYQGRRSEQYF,TGTGCCAGCAGTTATCAGGGGAGGAGGTCCGAGCAGTACTTC
TRBV14,.,16,TRBJ2-5,TRBD2,CASSPIAGAEQETQYF,TGTGCCAGCAGCCCCATAGCGGGAGCGGAGCAAGAGACCCAGTACTTC
TRBV3-1/TRBV3-2,.,14,TRBJ2-3,.,CASSQVGSTDTQYF,TGTGCCAGCAGCCAAGTGGGGAGCACAGATACGCAGTATTTT
TRBV30,.,14,TRBJ1-4,.,CAWRNHPTNEKLFF,TGTGCCTGGAGAAACCATCCAACTAATGAAAAACTGTTTTTT
TRBV24-1,once,15,TRBJ2-2,.,CATGGTPLSGGELFF,TGTGCCACCGGGGGAACACCCCTATCGGGCGGGGAGCTGTTTTTT
TRBV7-7,.,15,TRBJ2-1,TRBD1,CASSWDSSSYNEQFF,TGTGCCAGCAGCTGGGACAGTAGCTCCTACAATGAGCAGTTCTTC
TRBV11-2,.,16,TRBJ2-7,TRBD2,CASSSQLAGSSYEQYF,TGTGCCAGCAGCTCCCAACTAGCGGGGAGCTCCTACGAGCAGTACTTC
TRBV5-1,.,17,TRBJ2-7,.,CASSRTAGLVITYEQYF,TGCGCCAGCAGCAGAACGGCGGGACTCGTTATAACCTACGAGCAGTACTTC
TRBV3-1/TRBV3-2,.,13,TRBJ2-7,TRBD2,CASSQGLAGEQYF,TGTGCCAGCAGCCAGGGACTAGCGGGAGAGCAGTACTTC
TRBV29-1,.,12,TRBJ1-2,TRBD1,CSVGQGARGYTF,TGCAGCGTTGGTCAGGGGGCCCGTGGCTACACCTTC
TRBV12-1,.,15,TRBJ2-7,.,CASSFYRGNTYEQYF,TGTGCCAGCAGCTTCTACAGGGGGAACACCTACGAGCAGTACTTC
TRBV19,.,14,TRBJ1-2,.,CASSLGQPNYGYTF,TGTGCCAGTAGTTTGGGGCAGCCGAACTATGGCTACACCTTC
TRBV30,.,13,TRBJ1-1,.,CAWSSDRNTEAFF,TGTGCCTGGAGTTCCGACAGGAACACTGAAGCTTTCTTT
TRBV3-1/TRBV3-2,few,15,TRBJ2-7,.,CASSPFGGGGSEQYF,TGTGCCAGCAGCCCCTTTGGGGGAGGGGGCTCCGAGCAGTACTTC
TRBV6-6,.,16,TRBJ1-1,.,CASSYPQGVGNTEAFF,TGTGCCAGCAGTTACCCGCAGGGTGTAGGTAACACTGAAGCTTTCTTT
TRBV7-3,.,15,TRBJ2-1,.,CASSFRVGRDNEQFF,TGTGCCAGCAGCTTTAGGGTCGGCAGGGACAATGAGCAGTTCTTC
TRBV19,.,13,TRBJ2-6,TRBD1,CATGLSGANVLTF,TGTGCGACAGGGCTCTCTGGGGCCAACGTCCTGACTTTC
TRBV13,.,17,TRBJ2-3,.,CASSFYGRGGRADTQYF,TGTGCCAGCAGCTTCTATGGGAGGGGGGGTCGCGCAGATACGCAGTATTTT
TRBV28,once,15,TRBJ2-3,TRBD2,CASRTTSGRVDTQYF,TGTGCCAGCAGAACGACTAGCGGGAGGGTAGATACGCAGTATTTT
TRBV15,.,15,TRBJ1-4,.,CATSRDQASNEKLFF,TGTGCCACCAGCAGAGATCAAGCCAGTAATGAAAAACTGTTTTTT
TRBV24-1,.,14,TRBJ1-4,.,CATSDGAVSEKLFF,TGTGCCACCAGTGATGGGGCAGTTAGTGAAAAACTGTTTTTT
TRBV5-4,.,17,TRBJ2-5,TRBD2,CASRELARGSFAETQYF,TGTGCCAGCAGGGAATTGGCGCGGGGGAGTTTCGCAGAGACCCAGTACTTC
TRBV3-1/TRBV3-2,.,14,TRBJ2-3,.,CASSQLRSTDTQYF,TGTGCCAGCAGCCAACTAAGAAGCACAGATACGCAGTATTTT
TRBV4-1,.,16,TRBJ2-7,TRBD2,CASSFHSGRFSYEQYF,TGCGCCAGCAGCTTCCATAGCGGGAGGTTCTCCTACGAGCAGTACTTC
TRBV24-1,.,14,TRBJ1-1,.,CATSDGHMNTEAFF,TGTGCCACCAGTGACGGACATATGAACACTGAAGCTTTCTTT
TRBV5-4,.,14,TRBJ2-7,.,CASSLGSPLYEQYF,TGTGCCAGCAGCTTGGGGTCCCCCCTCTACGAGCAGTACTTC
TRBV20-1,few,14,TRBJ1-1,.,CSASGGAGDTEAFF,TGCAGTGCTAGTGGGGGGGCTGGGGACACTGAAGCTTTCTTT
TRBV24-1,.,16,TRBJ2-2,TRBD2,CATSDRTRDYTGELFF,TGTGCCACCAGTGATAGGACCCGGGACTATACCGGGGAGCTGTTTTTT
TRBV7-7,.,16,TRBJ2-5,.,CASSLGVLRFQETQYF,TGTGCCAGCAGCTTAGGGGTGTTGCGGTTCCAAGAGACCCAGTACTTC
TRBV18,.,17,TRBJ2-1,TRBD2,CASSPPTSGRTYNEQFF,TGTGCCAGCTCACCACCTACTAGCGGGAGGACATACAATGAGCAGTTCTTC
TRBV30,few,14,TRBJ1-5,.,CAWSLGRDNQPQHF,TGTGCCTGGAGTTTGGGCAGGGATAATCAGCCCCAGCATTTT
TRBV30,.,11,TRBJ2-2,.,CAWSRDGELFF,TGTGCCTGGAGTCGGGACGGGGAGCTGTTTTTT
TRBV27,.,14,TRBJ2-2,.,CAIRQGQSPGELFF,TGTGCCATCCGCCAGGGCCAAAGCCCCGGGGAGCTGTTTTTT
TRBV11-2,once,14,TRBJ2-7,.,CASRLAGGTYEQYF,TGTGCCAGCAGACTAGCCGGCGGGACCTACGAGCAGTACTTC
TRBV5-4,.,13,TRBJ1-2,.,CASSLNGDYGYTF,TGTGCCAGCAGCTTGAACGGGGACTATGGCTACACCTTC
TRBV19,.,15,TRBJ1-2,TRBD1,CASSNQGQGVYGYTF,TGTGCCAGTAGTAACCAGGGACAGGGTGTCTATGGCTACACCTTC
TRBV11-2,few,16,TRBJ2-1,.,CASSLRLGSSYNEQFF,TGTGCCAGCAGTTTAAGGCTAGGGAGCTCCTACAATGAGCAGTTCTTC
TRBV4-1,.,16,TRBJ1-3,.,CASSQDRQSSGNTIYF,TGCGCCAGCAGCCAAGACCGGCAATCCTCTGGAAACACCATATATTTT
TRBV5-1,.,15,TRBJ1-1,.,CASSSESDPRTEAFF,TGCGCCAGCAGCTCGGAAAGTGATCCGCGGACTGAAGCTTTCTTT
TRBV6-1,few,14,TRBJ2-7,.,CASSEAGSSYEQYF,TGTGCCAGCAGTGAAGCGGGCAGCTCCTACGAGCAGTACTTC
TRBV24-1,.,18,TRBJ2-1,TRBD2,CATSDFPGRLAGGNEQFF,TGTGCCACCAGTGATTTCCCGGGGAGACTAGCGGGAGGGAATGAGCAGTTCTTC
TRBV10-2,.,14,TRBJ2-7,.,CASRPGTQYYEQYF,TGCGCCAGCAGACCCGGGACACAGTACTACGAGCAGTACTTC
TRBV5-4,.,15,TRBJ2-7,.,CASRFASDFSYEQYF,TGTGCCAGCAGATTCGCTAGCGATTTCTCCTACGAGCAGTACTTC
TRBV7-2,.,14,TRBJ2-3,.,CASSSDGSTDTQYF,TGTGCCAGCAGCTCGGACGGGAGCACAGATACGCAGTATTTT
TRBV12-5,few,14,TRBJ1-1,TRBD1,CASVRGGSDTEAFF,TGTGCTAGTGTCAGGGGGGGGTCGGACACTGAAGCTTTCTTT
TRBV7-9,.,14,TRBJ1-1,.,CASSFGGTDTEAFF,TGTGCCAGCAGCTTTGGGGGTACGGACACTGAAGCTTTCTTT
TRBV5-1,few,16,TRBJ2-7,TRBD1,CASSLKRPGQGTEQYF,TGCGCCAGCAGCTTGAAGAGACCGGGACAGGGGACAGAGCAGTACTTC
TRBV7-8,.,16,TRBJ1-2,.,CASSLGPLGTLNGYTF,TGTGCCAGCAGCTTAGGCCCGCTAGGGACTCTAAATGGCTACACCTTC
TRBV24-1,.,14,TRBJ1-3,TRBD1,CATSPGQEGNTIYF,TGTGCCACCAGCCCTGGACAGGAAGGAAACACCATATATTTT
TRBV28,.,16,TRBJ1-2,.,CASSLAREPRNYGYTF,TGTGCCAGCAGTTTGGCTCGGGAACCGAGAAACTATGGCTACACCTTC
TRBV24-1,.,16,TRBJ2-3,.,CATSDFYGSPTDTQYF,TGTGCCACCAGTGATTTTTACGGTTCCCCCACAGATACGCAGTATTTT
TRBV19,.,18,TRBJ2-7,.,CASSIRLDTDIGPYEQYF,TGTGCCAGTAGTATCCGGTTGGACACCGACATAGGACCCTACGAGCAGTACTTC